This T cell receptor (beta chain) stems from a study of blood T cell repertoires in COVID-19. In the original processing: From reference gene primer amplification, estimates of nucleated cell counts were derived. Sequenced by immunoSEQ multiplex PCR; TCRdb stores in-frame clones only, minus some. For V, J and clone size, that table is used; D and trimming come from the DNA. The sample lists about 190,000 clones; 70% to 90% were seen once. The CDR3 contains 17 residues. Trimming cost V 2 bases and J 0 bases; bases outside gene matches: 4. Germline V gene data show CDR1 as SNHLY and CDR2 as FYNNEI. The sample consisted of peripheral blood. This clonotype was obtained from a woman between 65 and 79 years old with active or convalescent COVID-19. The gene calls are TRBV2 and TRBJ2-1, with 10 positions matching TRBD2. The CDR3 DNA is TGTGCCAGCAGTGAAACTAGCGGGATATCCTCCTACAATGAGCAGTTCTTC. Translation gives CASSETSGISSYNEQFF.